Each of the 8 T cell receptor beta chains below was sequenced from the same sample in a study of cytomegalovirus exposure and HLA in healthy donors. It was with 60 Vbeta and 13 Jbeta primers that the PCR ran. Sequencing used immunoSEQ multiplex PCR; TCRdb keeps in-frame clones, though not all of them. The data show over 75,000 clones, with approximately 70% seen just once and under 2.5% held by the top ten. Sequenced: PBMCs. The source is a man younger than 40 in good health and CMV-seronegative.

The genes are TRBV18 and TRBJ2-2, with unresolved D. V lost 4 bases to trimming and J lost 0 bases, with 9 bases between them. Germline lookup yields CDR1 KGHSH and CDR2 LQKENI. CDR3 size: 15 residues. CDR3 in amino acids: CASSRKLPNTGELFF. The CDR3 DNA reads as TGTGCCAGCTCACGCAAACTCCCGAACACCGGGGAGCTGTTTTTT.

V is TRBV11-2 and J is TRBJ1-2, with a possible D match to TRBD1 (5 bases). The CDR3 consists of 16 residues. V gave up 0 bases and J gave up 7 bases, with 18 bases separating them. CDR1 is SGHAT, CDR2 FQNNGV, per germline. The CDR3 loop reads CASSLDGGGPGLGYTF. The CDR3 DNA reads TGTGCCAGCAGCTTAGACGGGGGGGGACCAGGCCTTGGCTACACCTTC.

This rearrangement joins TRBV30 to TRBJ2-7, with TRBD2 as a possible D gene (5 bases). CDR3 length: 14 amino acids. V lost 0 bases, J lost 0 bases, and 9 bases lay in between. Germline V gives CDR1 GTSNPN, CDR2 SVGIG (reference sequence). The CDR3 sequence is CAWSVSGVSYEQYF. The CDR3, as DNA: TGTGCCTGGAGTGTATCCGGGGTCTCCTACGAGCAGTACTTC.

V gene TRBV5-1 combines with J gene TRBJ2-2; 10 nucleotides agree with TRBD2. The CDR3 is made up of 18 amino acids. Trimming cost V 0 bases and J 7 bases; bases outside gene matches: 12. CDR1 is SGHRS and CDR2 is YFSETQ in the germline V gene. The CDR3 bases are TGCGCCAGCAGCTTGGTGCCAGCGGGAGGGCCAGGGAACGGGGAGCTGTTTTTT. This codes for CASSLVPAGGPGNGELFF.

This clone was observed a few times. The V and J genes are TRBV5-1 and TRBJ2-3; 8 positions match TRBD1. The CDR3 is 15 residues long. Germline assignment: CDR1 SGHRS and CDR2 YFSETQ. The ends lost 3 bases at V and 4 bases at J; junction bases unmatched: 7. The CDR3 here is CASSSGTGGPDTQYF. DNA of the CDR3: TGCGCCAGCAGCTCCGGGACAGGTGGGCCAGATACGCAGTATTTT. The variable domain in full, with the rest retrieved from reference TRBV5-1 and TRBJ2-3, is KAGVTQTPRYLIKTRGQQVTLSCSPISGHRSVSWYQQTPGQGLQFLFEYFSETQRNKGNFPGRFSGRQFSNSRSEMNVSTLELGDSALYLCASSSGTGGPDTQYFGPGTRLTVL.

DNA of the CDR3: TGTGCCAGCAGCGCGTCCCCGGTTGCGGCCCAGCATTTT. Protein product: CASSASPVAAQHF. The rearrangement joins TRBV9 to TRBJ1-5; D not certain. This CDR3 has 13 amino acids. V dropped 3 bases and J dropped 11 bases, with 15 bases sitting between them. Germline values: CDR1 SGDLS, CDR2 YYNGEE.

The rearrangement links TRBV30 to TRBJ1-2; 10 nucleotides agree with TRBD1. The length of the CDR3 is 12 residues. V shed 5 bases, J shed 8 bases, and the junction held 5 bases outside the gene matches. In germline, CDR1 is GTSNPN, CDR2 SVGIG (reference sequence). The CDR3 coding sequence is TGTGCCTGGGCGGGACAGGGGAGGGGCTACACCTTC. This sequence encodes CAWAGQGRGYTF.

The chain is built from TRBV4-2 and TRBJ1-1; D gene ambiguous. This CDR3 is 14 amino acids long. The germline V gene encodes CDR1 LGHNA and CDR2 YNFKEQ. V dropped 0 bases and J dropped 1 base, with 6 bases sitting between them. CDR3: CASSQEGRNTEAFF. The CDR3, as DNA: TGTGCCAGCAGCCAAGAGGGCAGGAACACTGAAGCTTTCTTT.